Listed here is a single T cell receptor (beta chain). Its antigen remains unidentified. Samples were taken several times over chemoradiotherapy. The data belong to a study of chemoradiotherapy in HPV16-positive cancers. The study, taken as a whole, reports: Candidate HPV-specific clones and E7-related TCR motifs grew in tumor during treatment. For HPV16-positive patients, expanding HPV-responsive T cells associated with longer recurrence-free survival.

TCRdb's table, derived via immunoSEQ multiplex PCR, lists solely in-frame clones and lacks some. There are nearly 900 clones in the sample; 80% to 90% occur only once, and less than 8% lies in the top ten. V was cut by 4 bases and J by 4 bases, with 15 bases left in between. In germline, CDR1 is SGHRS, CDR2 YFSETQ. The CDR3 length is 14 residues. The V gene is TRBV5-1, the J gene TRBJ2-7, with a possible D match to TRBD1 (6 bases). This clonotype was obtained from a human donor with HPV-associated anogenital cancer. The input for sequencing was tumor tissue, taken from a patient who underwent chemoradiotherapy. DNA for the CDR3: TGCGCCAGCAGCCCGACAGGCGGTTCGTACGAGCAGTACTTC. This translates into CASSPTGGSYEQYF.